The T cell receptor beta chain under discussion was sequenced for a study of blood T cell repertoires in COVID-19. Produced via immunoSEQ multiplex PCR; TCRdb's table is partial and in-frame only. The sample has more than 250,000 clones; approximately 84% are singletons. There are 14 residues in the CDR3. CDR1 is LGHDT, CDR2 YNNKEL, per germline (reference sequence). V dropped 0 bases and J dropped 8; count of bases not matched to a gene: 2. The clonotype originates from a woman aged 18 to 35 who had recovered from COVID-19. The chain has TRBV3-1 (or the pseudogene TRBV3-2) and TRBJ2-2, with TRBD1 matching 8 bases. The sequencing input was PBMCs or T cells enriched from blood (not recorded which). CDR3 protein: CASSQDTGGGELFF. The CDR3 coding sequence is TGTGCCAGCAGCCAAGACACAGGGGGAGGGGAGCTGTTTTTT.